Reported below is one T cell receptor (beta chain). Its target antigen remains unknown. No much larger clone exists at a distance of one base, and base qualities are not known. This record belongs to a study of shared clonotypes between healthy human individuals (dated by TCRdb to 2018 to 2021). Describing the broader study: The cohort included three men and two women between 18 and 49 years of age. Each donor's leukapheresis produced roughly between about 0.85 and 10 billion PBMCs. To increase sequencing depth and limit assay-specific biases, different laboratories used diverse techniques to prepare libraries and sequence TCR repertoires. The study deeply sequenced blood TCR repertoires of several healthy adults to estimate repertoire size and the extent of clonotype sharing between individuals. For each donor, CD4 naive and CD4 memory were each run on three plates, CD8 naive on two plates, and CD8 memory on one plate. What the research found in general, with its limitations: Clonotypes shared by all four sorted-subset donors showed higher generation probabilities than non-shared clonotypes. Sampling was restricted to blood, and TCR repertoires in tissue are likely to differ from TCR repertoires in blood. Even with the large sequencing depth, rarefaction of the sorted-subset datasets indicated that sequencing was incomplete. Sharing across four donors was observed for around 5% of naive CD4, 3.5% of naive CD8, over 2% of memory CD4, and roughly 0.4% of memory CD8 clonotypes. Because the study included only a small number of donors, the genetic and exposure-history diversity represented was limited. Naive subsets generally had larger estimated clonotype richness than memory subsets did. Pairwise subsampling led to the expectation that sequencing depth would affect the degree of clonotype sharing among donors.

Donors were healthy HIV-negative adults with no recently reported acute infections or vaccinations. Every donor was a Caucasian adult residing in Nashville, Tennessee, USA. CD4+ T cells were enriched by magnetic negative selection, after which naive cells were positively selected on CD45RA and the negative fraction was taken as the memory subset. Blood was obtained by leukapheresis, after which PBMCs were separated by Ficoll-Histopaque density gradient centrifugation and cryopreserved in liquid nitrogen vapor phase. Analytical flow cytometry was used to check the purity and quantity of every magnetically sorted T cell population. Each sorted fraction had its genomic DNA isolated and then quantified by UV absorbance on a Nanodrop 2000c. V and J are truncated by 2 bases and 0 bases respectively, leaving an intervening sequence of 8 bases. The CDR3 runs 14 amino acids, cysteine and phenylalanine included. Solely the CDR3 DNA is kept, with 42 bases framed from the first base. The CDR1 and CDR2 encoded by the germline V gene are SGHRS and YFSETQ.

TCR CDR3 regions were amplified from genomic DNA by multiplex PCR using the deep immunoSEQ assay. Extracted genomic DNA from each cell subset was spread evenly across all wells of several immunoSEQ 96-well plates, with each plate serving as a replicate. For sorted subsets, each replicate PCR was loaded with roughly 190 ng genomic DNA, equivalent to 25,000 to 35,000 T cell genomes. Purified libraries were measured with a Qubit 3.0 fluorometer, size-checked on a Bioanalyzer 2100, and measured again with the KAPA Library Quantification kit. Every immunoSEQ 96-well plate was sequenced on a dedicated single-read 150-cycle Illumina NextSeq 550 flow cell. Per the source publication's procedure: Because the immunoSEQ output included only junctional sequences and no quality scores, the filtering could not be the same as the filtering used for full-length reads. To assign V/J genes and CDR3, sequences were annotated against IMGT germline references using PyIR, a Python wrapper for IgBLAST v1.9. Any read was removed if the V/J assignment was weak (E-value above 1e-6), the CDR3 was missing, or the read contained stop codons, out-of-frame junctions, or ambiguous translated residues. V3J clonotypes were defined by identical inferred V gene, J gene, and CDR3 amino acid sequence. Percentage overlap between repertoires was calculated by dividing the number of shared unique clonotypes by the size of the smaller repertoire. Repertoire richness was assessed with RTK rarefaction, the Chao1 estimator, and Recon v2.1 estimates of unobserved clonotypes. OLGA was used to compute generation probabilities for all TCRbeta clonotypes that the gDNA method yielded from a few donors. TCRdb carries this immuneACCESS record with in-frame sequences only. Its versions omit some clonotypes, under half of them owing to an unresolved V gene in the studies checked, with the rest unexplained. The V and J calls and clone size were taken over from that table, and D and trimming were inferred from the DNA. The sample table records 1,500,000 or so clones; approximately 96% of these occur just once. In total, the top ten clones hold roughly 1.2% of the sample.

This clonotype originated in a man aged 25 to 45 in good health. What was sequenced was naive CD4+ T cells sorted from blood. The sample's cell subset or site label, decoded: CD45RA+ positively selected. The chain is assembled from TRBV5-1 and TRBJ1-1, with TRBD1 as a weak D call on 5 bases. The CDR3 reads CASSFGGMNTEAFF. The DNA sequence is TGCGCCAGCAGCTTCGGGGGAATGAACACTGAAGCTTTCTTT.